A single sample is the source of the 27 T cell receptor beta chains below, sequenced in a study of blood T cell repertoires in COVID-19 (dated by TCRdb to about 2020). Library preparation was by the immunoSEQ multiplex PCR assay. In TCRdb, the immuneACCESS table is reduced to in-frame sequences with V and J assigned. These tables do not hold every clone; where another copy was compared, an unresolved V gene accounts for under half, and the others remain unexplained. Here the sample has some 700,000 clones; around 89% occur a single time. Approximately 0.3% of the sample is in the top ten clones. The sequencing sample was made of peripheral blood. All receptors derive from a young woman with acute or convalescent COVID-19.

The rearrangement links TRBV7-9 to TRBJ1-2; 9 bases agree with TRBD1. Germline CDR1 is SEHNR and CDR2 is FQNEAQ (reference sequence). V dropped 6 bases and J dropped 4; count of bases not matched to a gene: 9. The CDR3 consists of 15 residues. CDR3 sequence (DNA): TGTGCCAGCAGTCTGGACAGGGGAGATATCTATGGCTACACCTTC. It yields the protein CASSLDRGDIYGYTF.

The chain links TRBV7-2 to TRBJ2-2, with D tentatively TRBD2 (6 bases). CDR3 length: 17 residues. CDR1 and CDR2 (germline): SGHTA, FQGNSA. V was pared by 1 base and J by 7 bases, with 19 bases between. The CDR3, as DNA: TGTGCCAGCAGCTTAGACGGTAGCGGCCGAAGGAGCGGGGAGCTGTTTTTT. Translation gives CASSLDGSGRRSGELFF.

This chain uses TRBV5-5 with TRBJ2-3; 8 bases align to TRBD2. The V segment lost 0 bases and the J segment 4 bases; nucleotides outside the gene matches: 7. Germline V gives CDR1 SGHKS, CDR2 YYEKEE (reference sequence). The CDR3 contains 16 residues. The CDR3 sequence is CASSLGLAKGADTQYF. CDR3 nucleotide sequence: TGTGCCAGCAGCTTGGGACTAGCGAAGGGCGCAGATACGCAGTATTTT.

This chain uses TRBV21-1 with TRBJ2-7; TRBD2, as called in the table, went unchecked against the DNA. TRBV21-1 is assigned pseudogene status. This CDR3 has 15 residues. The CDR3 protein is CASSKGAGRLIEQYF. In DNA form, the CDR3 reads TGTGCCAGCAGCAAAGGGGCGGGCCGACTGATAGAGCAGTACTTC.

This sequence joins TRBV5-4 and TRBJ2-1; 10 nucleotides align to TRBD2. CDR1 and CDR2 from the germline V gene are SGHNT and YYREEE (reference sequence). Germline trimming cut 4 bases from V and 10 bases from J; bases unmatched to any gene: 8. This CDR3 is built from 14 residues. DNA of the CDR3: TGTGCCAGCAGCCAGACTAGCGGGCGATTCGAGCAGTTCTTC. It encodes CASSQTSGRFEQFF.

The rearrangement uses TRBV2 and TRBJ2-1; tentatively, D is TRBD1 (6 bases). The germline V gene encodes CDR1 SNHLY and CDR2 FYNNEI. V lost 8 bases and J 2 bases, leaving 19 bases between the germline ends. The CDR3 totals 16 residues. The CDR3 is CASGSHGQLPYNEQFF. In nucleotides, the CDR3 is TGTGCCAGCGGGAGCCACGGACAGCTTCCCTACAATGAGCAGTTCTTC.

The chain employs TRBV11-2 and TRBJ2-3; the match to TRBD2 covers 9 bases. This CDR3 has 19 amino acids. Germline CDR1 reads SGHAT; CDR2 reads FQNNGV. J was trimmed by 2 bases and V by 1 base; bases with no gene match: 13. The CDR3 loop reads CASSLVPRGGPGTTDTQYF. In DNA form, the CDR3 reads TGTGCCAGCAGCTTAGTACCGCGGGGGGGGCCAGGGACCACAGATACGCAGTATTTT.

J is TRBJ1-3 and V is TRBV5-5; D perhaps matches TRBD1 (5 bases). V was pared by 4 bases and J by 0 bases, with 8 bases between. The germline CDR1 and CDR2 sequences are SGHKS and YYEKEE (reference sequence). The CDR3 runs to 14 residues. The CDR3 loop reads CASSADISGNTIYF. The CDR3 DNA sequence: TGTGCCAGCAGCGCGGACATCTCTGGAAACACCATATATTTT.

The chain combines TRBV23-1 with TRBJ2-7; D uncertain. TRBV23-1 is placed among ORFs of uncertain function. The CDR3 loop spans 9 amino acids. Trimming cost V 8 bases and J 6 bases, with 5 bases left between them. The CDR3 loop is CASPREQYF. CDR3 sequence (DNA): TGCGCCAGCCCTCGCGAGCAGTACTTC.

The chain has TRBV27 and TRBJ1-2; D is perhaps TRBD1 (5 bases). Germline lookup yields CDR1 MNHEY and CDR2 SMNVEV (reference sequence). The germline V and J ends were trimmed by 6 bases and 8 bases, with 19 bases remaining between them. The CDR3 runs 14 residues. The CDR3 spells CASSPSRVTLGYTF. Written as DNA, the CDR3 is TGTGCCAGCAGCCCCTCCAGGGTCACGCTAGGCTACACCTTC.

This clone was seen just once. The J gene is TRBJ2-7, the V gene TRBV5-1; the match to TRBD1 covers 10 bases. Germline CDR1 is SGHRS and CDR2 is YFSETQ. The length of the CDR3 is 20 residues. The V and J ends lost 0 bases and 3 bases, in that order; junction bases with no gene match: 18. For the CDR3, the DNA is TGCGCCAGCAGCTTGGGAACCACGGGACAGGGGACCCTCTACTACTACGAGCAGTACTTC. Translated: CASSLGTTGQGTLYYYEQYF.

V usage is TRBV9 and J usage is TRBJ1-2; possible D gene TRBD1, 5 bases. Germline CDR1 and CDR2: SGDLS and YYNGEE. This CDR3 spans 17 amino acids. V was shortened by 0 bases and J by 8 bases, with 23 bases between the two germline ends. The CDR3 protein is CASSVDRGREVGGGYTF. As DNA, the CDR3 is TGTGCCAGCAGCGTAGATAGGGGCAGGGAGGTTGGTGGAGGCTACACCTTC.

The V and J genes are TRBV25-1 and TRBJ2-7, with D perhaps matching TRBD1 (6 bases). Trimming cost V 2 bases and J 7 bases, with 12 bases left between them. The CDR3 spans 13 residues. Looked up from germline, CDR1 is MGHDK and CDR2 is SYGVNS. CDR3 sequence reads: CASSEVTGWEQYF. The CDR3 bases are TGTGCCAGCAGTGAAGTTACAGGGTGGGAGCAGTACTTC.

The chain uses TRBV27 and TRBJ1-1; possible D gene TRBD1, 5 bases. The V end lost 2 bases, the J end lost 3 bases, and 13 bases lay between the germline ends. The CDR3 consists of 15 residues. Germline-derived CDR1 and CDR2 are MNHEY and SMNVEV (reference sequence). The CDR3 region is CASSLTRGGDTEAFF. CDR3 bases: TGTGCCAGCAGTTTAACCAGAGGAGGGGACACTGAAGCTTTCTTT.

A note on this clone: In the same sample, other DNA sequences code for this CDR3. The chain has TRBV12-3 or TRBV12-4 and TRBJ2-5; D call uncertain. V dropped 6 bases and J dropped 5 bases, with 13 bases sitting between them. The CDR3 covers 13 residues. The CDR3, as DNA: TGTGCCAGCAGCAGGATAAGCCAGGAGACCCAGTACTTC. Residues: CASSRISQETQYF.

This clone was detected only once. The chain employs TRBV5-1 and TRBJ1-3; D gene uncertain. There are 14 residues in the CDR3. Per the germline V gene, CDR1 is SGHRS and CDR2 is YFSETQ. With 5 bases removed from V and 0 bases from J, the gap between germline ends came to 9 bases. The CDR3 region has the DNA TGCGCCAGCAGGTCACTAGGCTCTGGAAACACCATATATTTT. Translation: CASRSLGSGNTIYF. The full variable domain, its missing parts supplied by reference TRBV5-1 and TRBJ1-3, is KAGVTQTPRYLIKTRGQQVTLSCSPISGHRSVSWYQQTPGQGLQFLFEYFSETQRNKGNFPGRFSGRQFSNSRSEMNVSTLELGDSALYLCASRSLGSGNTIYFGEGSWLTVV.

V usage is TRBV4-3 and J usage is TRBJ2-2; D uncertain. The V gene lost 0 bases and the J gene lost 4 bases, with 3 bases spanning the gap. CDR1 and CDR2 from the germline V gene are LGHNA and YSLEER. The CDR3 consists of 13 residues. The CDR3: CASSQELTGELFF. DNA for the CDR3: TGCGCCAGCAGCCAAGAACTCACCGGGGAGCTGTTTTTT.

In regard to this clone: The same CDR3 arises from other DNA sequences in this sample as well. The chain joins TRBV28 to TRBJ1-5; 7 bases are shared with TRBD1. V lost 6 bases and J lost 1; bases outside the gene matches: 3. The germline V gene has CDR1 MDHEN and CDR2 SYDVKM. The CDR3 has 14 amino acids. The CDR3 DNA follows: TGTGCCAGCAGCGACAGGGTAAGCAATCAGCCCCAGCATTTT. Its translation: CASSDRVSNQPQHF. Drawing the rest from reference TRBV28 and TRBJ1-5, the complete variable domain is DVKVTQSSRYLVKRTGEKVFLECVQDMDHENMFWYRQDPGLGLRLIYFSYDVKMKEKGDIPEGYSVSREKKERFSLILESASTNQTSMYLCASSDRVSNQPQHFGDGTRLSIL.

V gene TRBV5-1 combines with J gene TRBJ2-1; perhaps TRBD2 as D (6 bases). Trimming pared 5 bases from V and 7 bases from J, leaving 16 bases between. This CDR3 spans 14 amino acids. Looked up from germline, CDR1 is SGHRS and CDR2 is YFSETQ. This CDR3 is CASSRRDVRNEQFF. DNA for the CDR3: TGCGCCAGCAGTAGGAGGGACGTCAGAAATGAGCAGTTCTTC.

This rearrangement joins TRBV24-1 to TRBJ2-5; the match to TRBD1 covers 10 bases. V shed 2 bases, J shed 4 bases, and the junction held 6 bases outside the gene matches. CDR3 length equals 16 residues. Germline CDR1 and CDR2: KGHDR and SFDVKD. The CDR3 coding sequence is TGTGCCACCAGTGATTCCGGGACAGGGGCTTTAGAGACCCAGTACTTC. As protein: CATSDSGTGALETQYF.

The chain uses TRBV11-2 and TRBJ2-7, with D hard to call. Germline loops: CDR1 SGHAT, CDR2 FQNNGV. The CDR3 sequence is 17 residues long. The V gene lost 4 bases and the J gene lost 3 bases, with 22 bases spanning the gap. CDR3 DNA sequence: TGTGCCAGCAGCTACCACGCTAAGGCAGGTGGTTTCTACGAGCAGTACTTC. It encodes CASSYHAKAGGFYEQYF.

J is TRBJ1-3 and V is TRBV2; D ambiguous. CDR1 and CDR2 (germline): SNHLY, FYNNEI. The CDR3 runs to 15 residues. V was cut by 4 bases and J by 0 bases, with 10 bases left in between. Here the CDR3 reads CASSGTTLSGNTIYF. CDR3 DNA sequence: TGTGCCAGCAGTGGAACAACCCTCTCTGGAAACACCATATATTTT.

This sequence joins TRBV5-1 and TRBJ1-2, with D perhaps TRBD1 (6 bases). V lost 4 bases and J lost 7, with 14 bases in between. Germline CDR1 is SGHRS and CDR2 is YFSETQ. The CDR3 spans 13 residues. CDR3 in amino acids: CASSTDSSGGYTF. The CDR3 nucleotides read TGCGCCAGCAGCACGGACAGTTCGGGTGGCTACACCTTC.

The chain is built from TRBV7-9 and TRBJ1-4; 11 bases fit TRBD1. Germline CDR1 is SEHNR and CDR2 is FQNEAQ (reference sequence). V lost 1 base, J lost 8 bases, and 9 bases stayed unmatched. The CDR3 length is 17 residues. The CDR3 spells CASSLGTGGRAWEKLFF. The CDR3 DNA reads TGTGCCAGCAGCTTAGGGACAGGGGGCCGGGCATGGGAAAAACTGTTTTTT. The variable domain in full, completed from reference TRBV7-9 and TRBJ1-4, reads DTGVSQNPRHKITKRGQNVTFRCDPISEHNRLYWYRQTLGQGPEFLTYFQNEAQLEKSRLLSDRFSAERPKGSFSTLEIQRTEQGDSAMYLCASSLGTGGRAWEKLFFGSGTQLSVL.

The CDR3 spells CASSPRTSYEQYF. CDR3 nucleotides: TGTGCCAGCAGCCCCAGAACCTCCTACGAGCAGTACTTC. This chain connects TRBV9 to TRBJ2-7, with unresolved D. Trimming took 4 bases from V and 0 from J, leaving 8 bases between them. The length of the CDR3 is 13 residues. Germline V gene data show CDR1 as SGDLS and CDR2 as YYNGEE.

The DNA for the CDR3 is TGTGCCAGCAGCTTCATAGCGGGGGGGCGCTACGAGCAGTACTTC. Translating gives CASSFIAGGRYEQYF. This chain connects TRBV7-2 to TRBJ2-7, with TRBD2 matching over 11 bases. This CDR3 has 15 amino acids. After removal of 3 bases from V and 3 bases from J, the junction contained 4 bases not matched to a gene. CDR1 SGHTA and CDR2 FQGNSA come from the germline V gene.

The chain carries TRBV3-1 (or the pseudogene TRBV3-2) and TRBJ2-3; 7 nucleotides align to TRBD2. There are 16 residues in the CDR3. The J segment lost 3 bases and the V segment lost 1 base, leaving 7 bases of the junction unmatched. Germline V gene data show CDR1 as LGHDT and CDR2 as YNNKEL (reference sequence). In DNA form, the CDR3 reads TGTGCCAGCAGCCAAGGAGGTGGGGGGGGGACAGATACGCAGTATTTT. Translating gives CASSQGGGGGTDTQYF.